Each of the 26 T cell receptor beta chains below was sequenced from the same sample in a study of cytotoxic CD8 clonotypes in ibrutinib-treated CLL. Only in-frame clones appear in the TCRdb table, and some are missing; sequencing was by immunoSEQ multiplex PCR. The table has under 200,000 clones, roughly 80% seen once. Material: PBMCs, obtained after 12 months of ibrutinib treatment. All receptors derive from a human donor with chronic lymphocytic leukemia.

The chain uses TRBV7-2 and TRBJ1-5, with D perhaps matching TRBD1 (5 bases). The CDR3 is made up of 14 amino acids. Germline V gene sequence: CDR1 SGHTA, CDR2 FQGNSA. Trimming pared 0 bases from V and 6 bases from J, leaving 9 bases between. The CDR3 DNA reads as TGTGCCAGCAGCTTAGCGGGGCTAACTCAGCCCCAGCATTTT. This translates into CASSLAGLTQPQHF.

This clone was recorded once. The chain couples TRBV5-1 to TRBJ2-7; the D call may be TRBD1 or TRBD2 (5 bases each). CDR1 is SGHRS and CDR2 is YFSETQ in the germline V gene. The V and J ends lost 4 bases and 6 bases respectively, with 23 bases between them. The CDR3 has 16 amino acids. The CDR3 coding sequence is TGCGCCAGCAGCCTCCGGGGCCCAGCCTCAGGAGGCGAGCAGTACTTC. Protein product: CASSLRGPASGGEQYF. The full variable domain, its missing parts supplied by reference TRBV5-1 and TRBJ2-7, is KAGVTQTPRYLIKTRGQQVTLSCSPISGHRSVSWYQQTPGQGLQFLFEYFSETQRNKGNFPGRFSGRQFSNSRSEMNVSTLELGDSALYLCASSLRGPASGGEQYFGPGTRLTVT.

The chain joins TRBV19 to TRBJ2-2; D not certain. The CDR3 is made up of 13 amino acids. The V end lost 8 bases, the J end lost 0 bases, and 7 bases lay between the germline ends. Germline values: CDR1 LNHDA, CDR2 SQIVND (reference sequence). In DNA, the CDR3 is TGTGCCAGTGCTAACCCGAACACCGGGGAGCTGTTTTTT. Protein sequence: CASANPNTGELFF.

The V and J genes are TRBV4-2 and TRBJ1-2, with TRBD1 as a possible D gene (5 bases). CDR1 is LGHNA, CDR2 YNFKEQ, per germline. This CDR3 is 15 amino acids long. V was trimmed by 8 bases and J by 0 bases, leaving 16 bases between them. The CDR3 loop is CASGERQLANYGYTF. In DNA, the CDR3 is TGTGCCAGCGGGGAACGACAGCTTGCTAACTATGGCTACACCTTC.

J is TRBJ2-3 and V is TRBV28, with D possibly matching TRBD1 (6 bases). CDR3 length: 15 residues. CDR1 and CDR2 from the germline V gene are MDHEN and SYDVKM. The V end lost 2 bases, the J end lost 1 base, and 10 bases lay between the germline ends. The CDR3 bases are TGTGCCAGCAGTTTAACAGGGTGGGGCACAGATACGCAGTATTTT. Its translation is CASSLTGWGTDTQYF.

This chain links TRBV4-1 with TRBJ1-2; D is perhaps TRBD1 (6 bases). CDR3 size: 15 residues. V lost 4 bases and J lost 2, with 14 bases in between. The germline CDR1 and CDR2 sequences are MGHRA and YSYEKL. The CDR3 sequence is CASSPIQGINYGYTF. The DNA for the CDR3 is TGCGCCAGCAGCCCGATACAGGGAATCAACTATGGCTACACCTTC.

This chain connects TRBV28 to TRBJ2-7; 9 bases map to TRBD1. The germline V gene has CDR1 MDHEN and CDR2 SYDVKM. The CDR3 contains 15 residues. The V and J ends lost 1 base and 7 bases, in that order; junction bases with no gene match: 8. CDR3 residues: CASSLSGTGLAEQYF. The CDR3 nucleotides are TGTGCCAGCAGTTTATCCGGGACAGGGCTCGCTGAGCAGTACTTC.

The chain joins TRBV1 to TRBJ2-1; the table's TRBD2 call for D was not verified on the DNA. TRBV1 is a pseudogene. The CDR3 totals 16 residues. The chain's CDR3 is CTSSQALGGRDNEQFF. The CDR3, as DNA: TGCACCAGCAGCCAAGCTTTGGGCGGGAGAGACAATGAGCAGTTCTTC.

The chain combines TRBV18 with TRBJ1-2; D is unresolved. The germline V gene has CDR1 KGHSH and CDR2 LQKENI. CDR3 length: 12 amino acids. V was cut by 5 bases and J by 7 bases, with 11 bases left in between. The CDR3 sequence: CASSFGIGGYTF. The CDR3 DNA reads TGTGCCAGCTCATTCGGTATAGGTGGCTACACCTTC.

The rearrangement joins TRBV15 to TRBJ1-4, with TRBD1 matching 8 bases. J gave up 7 bases and V 1 base, and 8 bases lay outside the gene matches. Germline V CDR1 and CDR2: LNHNV, YYDKDF (reference sequence). This CDR3 region has 16 residues. CDR3 residues: CATSRGKGTGGEKLFF. The CDR3 DNA sequence: TGTGCCACCAGCAGAGGAAAAGGGACAGGCGGTGAAAAACTGTTTTTT.

The chain couples TRBV19 to TRBJ2-1; 10 bases agree with TRBD1. CDR3 length: 16 amino acids. CDR1 LNHDA and CDR2 SQIVND come from the germline V gene (reference sequence). Unmatched junction bases numbered 8, after V lost 2 bases and J lost 7 bases. CDR3 DNA sequence: TGTGCCAGTAGTATATGGGACAGGGGTTTGGGGAATGAGCAGTTCTTC. The encoded protein is CASSIWDRGLGNEQFF.

The rearrangement links TRBV19 to TRBJ2-1; 8 bases map to TRBD2. The CDR3 contains 17 residues. Trimming removed 3 bases from V and 0 bases from J; junction bases left unmatched: 7. The V gene's germline CDR1 is LNHDA and CDR2 SQIVND (reference sequence). CDR3 protein: CASSIRLAGSSYNEQFF. The CDR3 region has the DNA TGTGCCAGTAGTATTCGTCTAGCGGGCAGCTCCTACAATGAGCAGTTCTTC.

This rearrangement joins TRBV29-1 to TRBJ2-3; D remains unclear. Germline CDR1 SQVTM, CDR2 ANQGSEA. Trimming cost V 6 bases and J 4 bases, with 8 bases left between them. The CDR3 has 11 amino acids. CDR3 nucleotides: TGCAGCGTGTTTAGCCCAGATACGCAGTATTTT. This gives the protein CSVFSPDTQYF.

The chain is built from TRBV28 and TRBJ2-7, with D unclear. Germline V gene lookup returns CDR1 MDHEN and CDR2 SYDVKM. The CDR3 has 11 amino acids. The germline V and J ends were trimmed by 3 bases and 12 bases, with 12 bases remaining between them. CDR3 region: CASSFKGPGYF. CDR3 DNA sequence: TGTGCCAGCAGTTTTAAAGGCCCTGGGTACTTC.

In this sample, this clone turned up a few times. V gene TRBV4-2 combines with J gene TRBJ1-2; no firm D call. V was pared by 0 bases and J by 3 bases, with 8 bases between. This CDR3 contains 14 residues. Germline CDR1 is LGHNA and CDR2 is YNFKEQ. CDR3 DNA sequence: TGTGCCAGCAGCCAAGATAATAGGGACTATGGCTACACCTTC. It is translated as CASSQDNRDYGYTF.

This chain uses TRBV19 with TRBJ1-1; D is unresolved. The CDR3 length is 14 residues. Germline V gene data show CDR1 as LNHDA and CDR2 as SQIVND (reference sequence). V was pared by 5 bases and J by 1 base, with 11 bases between. The CDR3 sequence is CASSGNAENTEAFF. The CDR3 DNA follows: TGTGCCAGTAGTGGGAACGCGGAGAACACTGAAGCTTTCTTT.

V and J are TRBV7-2 and TRBJ2-5; D is undetermined. Trimming took 7 bases from V and 3 from J, leaving 12 bases between them. This CDR3 has 13 residues. Germline V gives CDR1 SGHTA, CDR2 FQGNSA. CDR3 sequence reads: CASTSYLKETQYF. The CDR3 nucleotides are TGTGCCAGCACCTCCTATTTAAAAGAGACCCAGTACTTC.

Details on this clone: At the DNA level, this CDR3 is encoded by other sequences in the same sample as well. J is TRBJ2-7 and V is TRBV27; tentatively, D is TRBD2 (6 bases). Between the trimmed V and J ends, which lost 0 bases and 3 bases, there was a span of 9 bases. This CDR3 has 14 amino acids. Per the germline V gene, CDR1 is MNHEY and CDR2 is SMNVEV (reference sequence). The CDR3 nucleotides read TGTGCCAGCAGTTTATCAGGAGGGAACTACGAGCAGTACTTC. Amino acid sequence: CASSLSGGNYEQYF.

This chain uses TRBV5-8 with TRBJ1-2; 10 positions match TRBD1. V gave up 5 bases and J gave up 9 bases; unmatched junction bases: 10. The CDR3 contains 14 residues. Germline V gene data show CDR1 as SGHTS and CDR2 as YDEGEE. The CDR3 spells CASRAGQGIESYTF. CDR3 in DNA: TGTGCCAGCAGGGCGGGACAGGGGATCGAAAGCTACACCTTC. Full variable domain (remainder filled in from reference TRBV5-8 and TRBJ1-2): EAGVTQSPTHLIKTRGQQATLRCSPISGHTSVYWYQQALGLGLQFLLWYDEGEERNRGNFPPRFSGRQFPNYSSELNVNALELEDSALYLCASRAGQGIESYTFGSGTRLTVV.

The chain couples TRBV7-6 to TRBJ1-2, with no clear D. Deletions cut 1 base from V and 8 bases from J, with 11 bases between. The CDR3 totals 13 residues. CDR1 is SGHVS, CDR2 FNYEAQ, per germline. DNA of the CDR3: TGTGCCAGCAGCTTAGATGTTTGGAGGGGCTACACCTTC. It yields the protein CASSLDVWRGYTF.

This chain connects TRBV7-9 to TRBJ2-6; no reliable D call. This CDR3 is 14 amino acids long. Germline CDR1 is SEHNR and CDR2 is FQNEAQ (reference sequence). Trimming shortened V by 3 bases and J by 5 bases, and 8 bases separated the two germline ends. The CDR3 spells CASSLDGWANVLTF. CDR3 sequence (DNA): TGTGCCAGCAGCTTGGACGGGTGGGCCAACGTCCTGACTTTC.

The genes are TRBV6-5 and TRBJ2-7; D perhaps matches TRBD2 (5 bases). Looked up from germline, CDR1 is MNHEY and CDR2 is SVGAGI. The germline V and J ends were trimmed by 7 bases and 7 bases, with 20 bases remaining between them. The CDR3 has 14 residues. The CDR3 DNA sequence: TGTGCCAGCAAAATGGGAATTACGAGGGATGAGCAGTACTTC. Translation: CASKMGITRDEQYF.

The V gene is TRBV5-6, the J gene TRBJ1-2; tentatively, D is TRBD1 (5 bases). CDR1 is SGHDT and CDR2 is YYEEEE in the germline V gene. V gave up 1 base and J gave up 10 bases, with 11 bases separating them. The CDR3 has 12 residues. The DNA for the CDR3 is TGTGCCAGCAGCTTGAAGGGACGCTTCTACACCTTC. The encoded protein is CASSLKGRFYTF.

The chain joins TRBV5-4 to TRBJ1-6; the match to TRBD1 covers 10 bases. CDR1 and CDR2 from the germline V gene are SGHNT and YYREEE (reference sequence). This CDR3 is built from 19 residues. J gave up 0 bases and V 4 bases, and 10 bases lay outside the gene matches. CDR3 in DNA: TGTGCCAGCAGCCGAAGGGACAGGGGATTAAGCTCCTATAATTCACCCCTCCACTTT. It is translated as CASSRRDRGLSSYNSPLHF.

This rearrangement joins TRBV28 to TRBJ1-5; no definite D call. The CDR3 spans 15 residues. Trimming stripped 3 bases from V and 1 base from J, with 10 bases between. CDR1 is MDHEN, CDR2 SYDVKM, per germline. The CDR3 nucleotides read TGTGCCAGCAGTTTCGTGGGATCGAGCAATCAGCCCCAGCATTTT. Its protein is CASSFVGSSNQPQHF.

The genes are TRBV7-8 and TRBJ2-1, with D possibly matching TRBD2 (6 bases). The CDR3 loop spans 17 amino acids. Germline values: CDR1 SGHVS, CDR2 FQNEAQ. Trimming took off 0 bases at V and 0 bases at J, with 12 bases between the two ends. CDR3 DNA: TGTGCCAGCAGCTTAGCGGCTAGCGTAGGCTCCTACAATGAGCAGTTCTTC. Protein product: CASSLAASVGSYNEQFF.